The T cell receptor (beta chain) described here comes from a study of technical replicates of blood from several donors. Profiled with immunoSEQ multiplex PCR; TCRdb holds only in-frame clones, not every one. The sample holds 79,000 or so clones; 90% to 95% are singletons and the top ten take about 0.37%. CDR1 and CDR2 from the germline V gene are SGHTA and FQGTGA. The CDR3 is 15 residues long. Germline trimming cut 5 bases from V and 5 bases from J; bases unmatched to any gene: 4. This TCR was sampled from a human donor in good health. Material: T cells isolated from PBMCs. The chain combines TRBV7-3 with TRBJ2-5, with 14 bases fitting TRBD2. The CDR3 spells CASSPGLAGVETQYF. In nucleotides, the CDR3 is TGTGCCAGCAGCCCGGGACTAGCGGGAGTGGAGACCCAGTACTTC.